This entry is about one TCR beta chain. What it binds is unknown. The sample contains more than one DNA sequence encoding this CDR3. This sample was included in a study of shared clonotypes between healthy human individuals. Overall study results and limits: As a rule, naive subsets had a larger estimated richness than memory subsets. It was anticipated that sequencing depth would influence how many clonotypes donors shared.

The assay ran at deep level. Evenly divided among several immunoSEQ plates was the genomic DNA of each subset. The assay was immunoSEQ multiplex PCR, and TCRdb's table has in-frame clones only and misses some. This sample has some 2,400,000 clones; almost 96% occur once, and the top ten carry roughly 0.13%. The CDR3 loop spans 13 amino acids. Germline V lookup: CDR1 SNHLY, CDR2 FYNNEI. V lost 3 bases to trimming and J lost 3 bases, with 7 bases between them. This chain uses TRBV2 with TRBJ2-3; D may correspond to TRBD1 or TRBD2 (5 bases each). Sequencing was done on a sample of naive CD4+ T cells sorted from blood. Stated subset: CD45RA+ positively selected. The clonotype originates from a man younger than 35 in good health. The DNA of the CDR3 is TGTGCCAGCAGTGAGTGGGGGACAGATACGCAGTATTTT. This translates into CASSEWGTDTQYF.